The rows below give T cell receptor beta chains drawn from one sample of a study of blood T cells in healthy people across ages. TCRdb independently ran MiXCR on the 5' RACE reads; one entry per CDR3 protein. The sample yields 380,000 or so distinct CDR3 sequences, about half seen once. The specimen was blood. The receptors were gathered from a man aged 60 to 75 in good health. CDR3s include the opening cysteine and the closing phenylalanine or tryptophan. Each record gives: J gene, V gene, clone size, D gene, CDR3 DNA, CDR3 protein. The D gene is left open where the match is weak. Not every row has a clone size; where given, it reads once, few, many or a size class.

TRBJ2-5 TRBV4-1 . TRBD2 TGCGCCAGCAGCCAAGTGTCTAGCGGGCCGCAAGAGACCCAGTACTTC CASSQVSSGPQETQYF
TRBJ2-5 TRBV5-1 . TRBD1 TGCGCCAGCAGCCTGGAACCTGCAGGGGGCGGGGAGACCCAGTACTTC CASSLEPAGGGETQYF
TRBJ1-2 TRBV10-3 few . TGTGCCATCAGTGAGTCGCTGACAGGTCCAGGTGGCTACACCTTC CAISESLTGPGGYTF
TRBJ2-7 TRBV9 . TRBD1 TGTGCCAGCAGCAACATCCCGGGACAGGGCTCCGAGCAGTACTTC CASSNIPGQGSEQYF
TRBJ2-3 TRBV5-1 . TRBD2 TGCGCCAGCAGCTTGATAGCGGGGGTGGTAGATACGCAGTATTTT CASSLIAGVVDTQYF
TRBJ2-2 TRBV20-1 . TRBD2 TGCAGTGCTAGAGTCGGGGGGACTGTTTCCACCGGGGAGCTGTTTTTT CSARVGGTVSTGELFF
TRBJ2-5 TRBV3-1 . . TGTGCCAGCAGCCACCGGGGTTTAGAGACCCAGTACTTC CASSHRGLETQYF
TRBJ2-1 TRBV20-1 few . TGCAGTGCTAGAGATCCGAGGGCGTCCTACAATGAGCAGTTCTTC CSARDPRASYNEQFF
TRBJ1-6 TRBV5-1 . TRBD1 TGCGCCAGCATGCCGACAGGGGAAAATTCACCCCTCCACTTT CASMPTGENSPLHF
TRBJ2-7 TRBV4-2 . . TGTGCCAGCAGCCAAGAAGGAGGAGGGGCATTCGACGAGCAGTACTTC CASSQEGGGAFDEQYF
TRBJ2-5 TRBV18 . . TGTGCCAGCTCACCACCGGGCCCCCGGGGAGGGACCCAGTACTTC CASSPPGPRGGTQYF
TRBJ2-7 TRBV24-1 once TRBD2 TGTGCCACCAGTGAACCTTCTAGCGGTTCCTACAATGAGCAGTACTTC CATSEPSSGSYNEQYF
TRBJ1-6 TRBV12-3/TRBV12-4 . . TGTGCCAGCAGTTTAAAAATTAGGGATTCACCCCTCCACTTT CASSLKIRDSPLHF
TRBJ2-6 TRBV2 . . TGTGCCACCCCTGCTCTCGGCTCTGGGGCCAACGTCCTGACTTTC CATPALGSGANVLTF
TRBJ1-2 TRBV29-1 . . TGCAGCGTTGAGCAGCCGCGCGATCGATATGGCTACACCTTC CSVEQPRDRYGYTF
TRBJ1-5 TRBV7-9 many . TGTGCCAGCAGCTTAGAGGGAGTCAGCCCCCAGCATTTT CASSLEGVSPQHF
TRBJ1-5 TRBV27 . TRBD1 TGTGCCAGTAGGAATCGTGACAGGGACAATCAGCCCCAGCATTTT CASRNRDRDNQPQHF
TRBJ2-7 TRBV4-2 . . TGTGCCAGCAGCCATGACCATTACGAGCAGTACTTC CASSHDHYEQYF
TRBJ2-3 TRBV20-1 many . TGCAGTGCTCCTTCTGGCGGGAGCACAGATACGCAGTATTTT CSAPSGGSTDTQYF
TRBJ2-7 TRBV27 few TRBD2 TGTGCCAGCAGCCGCACTAGCGGGAGGGTACAATACGAGCAGTACTTC CASSRTSGRVQYEQYF
TRBJ2-2 TRBV7-2 . TRBD1 TGTGCCAGCAGAATGGGACAGGGGAACACCGGGGAGCTGTTTTTT CASRMGQGNTGELFF
TRBJ2-7 TRBV5-6 few TRBD1 TGTGCCAGCAGCGGCAGGGGGCATTACGAGCAGTACTTC CASSGRGHYEQYF
TRBJ2-5 TRBV7-2 . TRBD2 TGTGCCAGCAGCGCGGGCGGCAGCGGGAGGTGGGAGACCCAGTACTTC CASSAGGSGRWETQYF
TRBJ1-6 TRBV14 . . TGTGCCAGTTCAAGGGAGGCGAATTCACCCCTCCACTTT CASSREANSPLHF
TRBJ1-2 TRBV5-1 . TRBD1 TGCGCCAGCAGCTCGGCCCCCGGACAGGTGAATTATGGCTACACCTTC CASSSAPGQVNYGYTF
TRBJ2-7 TRBV30 . TRBD2 TGTGCCTGGAAAGCGGGGGGAGGGTCCTACGAGCAGTACTTC CAWKAGGGSYEQYF
TRBJ2-3 TRBV7-9 few TRBD1 TGTGCCAGCAGCCTTGGACAGGGCGCAGATACGCAGTATTTT CASSLGQGADTQYF
TRBJ2-1 TRBV6-2/TRBV6-3 . . TGTGCCAGCACCTCACCCCTAGGGGCCCTCTACAATGAGCAGTTCTTC CASTSPLGALYNEQFF
TRBJ2-7 TRBV7-8 few . TGTGCCAGCAGCCACACCTCCTACGAGCAGTACTTC CASSHTSYEQYF
TRBJ2-4 TRBV19 . TRBD1 TGTGCCAGTAAGTCGCGGACAGGGGATTTCCGAGCCAAAAACATTCAGTACTTC CASKSRTGDFRAKNIQYF
TRBJ2-5 TRBV20-1 few . TGCAGTGCGTCTGGGACTGCCCAGGAGACCCAGTACTTC CSASGTAQETQYF
TRBJ2-7 TRBV7-8 . . TGTGCCAGCAGCTTAGGCTCCAGGATTTACGAGCAGTACTTC CASSLGSRIYEQYF
TRBJ2-1 TRBV10-3 . . TGTGCCATCAATACCGGGACGCAATACAATGAGCAGTTCTTC CAINTGTQYNEQFF
TRBJ2-3 TRBV12-5 . TRBD2 TGTGCTAGTGGTTCGGGACTAGCGGGATTCGCAGATATGCAGTATTTT CASGSGLAGFADMQYF
TRBJ2-5 TRBV7-7 . . TGTGCTAGCTCGCCCCTAGGAATAACTCAAGAGACCCAGTACTTC CASSPLGITQETQYF
TRBJ2-1 TRBV12-3/TRBV12-4 . . TGTGCCAGCAGTTTCGGGAGTGGGGTCTACAATAAGCAGTTCTTC CASSFGSGVYNKQFF
TRBJ2-3 TRBV10-3 . TRBD1 TGTGCCATCAGTGAAACCGGGACAGGGATAACAGATACGCAGTATTTT CAISETGTGITDTQYF
TRBJ2-6 TRBV7-8 . . TGTGCCAGCAGCCTCAGGGGGCTAGGCGGGAGTTCTGGGGCCAACGTCCTGACTTTC CASSLRGLGGSSGANVLTF
TRBJ1-6 TRBV7-9 . . TGTGCCAACAGCTCGACGACAGGACTCTCCTATAATTCACCCCTCCACTTT CANSSTTGLSYNSPLHF
TRBJ1-1 TRBV10-3 . . TGTGCCATCAGGCCTGCGGGGGAGGAAGCTTTCTTT CAIRPAGEEAFF
TRBJ2-7 TRBV7-2 . . TGTGCCAGCAGCTTACGGGCAGGGAAGAACGAGCAGTACTTC CASSLRAGKNEQYF
TRBJ2-2 TRBV28 . TRBD1 TGTGCCAGCAGTTTTGGGGCAAACCCCGGGACAGGGGCCCACGGGGAGCTGTTTTTT CASSFGANPGTGAHGELFF
TRBJ2-3 TRBV4-2 . TRBD2 TGTGCCAGCAGCCAAGATTGGGCTAGCGGGGGGAGCACAGATACGCAGTATTTT CASSQDWASGGSTDTQYF
TRBJ2-1 TRBV7-2 . TRBD2 TGTGCCAGCAGCTTAGTCGGGACTAGCGTCGACAATGAGCAGTTCTTC CASSLVGTSVDNEQFF
TRBJ2-7 TRBV9 . TRBD2 TGTGCCAGCAGTCCCCTAGGGGAGGGACTTCAATACGAGCAGTACTTC CASSPLGEGLQYEQYF
TRBJ1-6 TRBV9 many TRBD1 TGTGCCAGCAGCGTAGAGGGGGCAAGGGATTCACCCCTCCACTTT CASSVEGARDSPLHF
TRBJ2-7 TRBV4-3 many . TGCGCCAGCAGCCTTCTGGCTTCCTCCTACGAGCAGTACTTC CASSLLASSYEQYF
TRBJ2-3 TRBV6-6 . TRBD1 TGTGCCAGCATTCTAACCGGGACAGGGGTTGAGACGCAGTATTTT CASILTGTGVETQYF
TRBJ1-1 TRBV9 . . TGTGCCAGCAGCGCTACGGGCTCTATGGACACTGAAGCTTTCTTT CASSATGSMDTEAFF
TRBJ2-7 TRBV10-3 . TRBD2 TGTGCCATCAGTGAGTCGGCACGAGCGGGAGTGAGCGAGCAGTACTTC CAISESARAGVSEQYF
TRBJ2-7 TRBV29-1 few TRBD2 TGCAGCGTTGACGCTGGGTCTAGCGGCATCTACGAGCAGTACTTC CSVDAGSSGIYEQYF